The 29 T cell receptor beta chains listed next were all sequenced from one sample in a study of T cell responses to AZD1222 COVID-19 vaccine. Generated by immunoSEQ multiplex PCR, the TCRdb table keeps only in-frame clones and is missing some. The sample includes about 140,000 clones, 70% to 90% of them seen just once. Sequencing used peripheral blood, obtained 28 days after the second dose of the MenACWY control vaccine. The source of these receptors is an adult who received the MenACWY meningococcal vaccine as a control.

The sample holds one count of this clone. The chain joins TRBV29-1 to TRBJ2-5; 16 nucleotides align to TRBD2. CDR1 and CDR2 from the germline V gene are SQVTM and ANQGSEA. V shed 6 bases, J shed 1 base, and the junction held 5 bases outside the gene matches. This CDR3 contains 16 residues. CDR3 bases: TGCAGCGTCCCGGGACTAGCGGGAGGGTCCCAAGAGACCCAGTACTTC. It encodes CSVPGLAGGSQETQYF. Using reference TRBV29-1 and TRBJ2-5 for the parts outside the CDR3, the full variable domain is SAVISQKPSRDICQRGTSLTIQCQVDSQVTMMFWYRQQPGQSLTLIATANQGSEATYESGFVIDKFPISRPNLTFSTLTVSNMSPEDSSIYLCSVPGLAGGSQETQYFGPGTRLLVL.

The CDR3 loop is CASSQVDLNEQFF. The DNA for the CDR3 is TGCGCCAGCAGCCAGGTGGACCTCAATGAGCAGTTCTTC. The V call is TRBV4-3, the J call TRBJ2-1, with unresolved D. CDR1 is LGHNA and CDR2 is YSLEER in the germline V gene. Between the trimmed V and J ends, which lost 3 bases and 6 bases, there was a span of 9 bases. This CDR3 is built from 13 residues.

This chain connects TRBV18 to TRBJ1-1, with D maybe TRBD1 (5 bases). Germline loops: CDR1 KGHSH, CDR2 LQKENI. There are 13 residues in the CDR3. V lost 6 bases to trimming and J lost 1 base, with 9 bases between them. CDR3 sequence: CASSRTRNTEAFF. The CDR3 DNA is TGTGCCAGCTCCCGGACACGGAACACTGAAGCTTTCTTT.

The gene calls are TRBV7-9 and TRBJ1-4, with a weak D call TRBD1 (6 bases). This CDR3 is built from 15 residues. V gave up 6 bases and J gave up 2 bases, with 13 bases separating them. Germline V CDR1 and CDR2: SEHNR, FQNEAQ (reference sequence). The CDR3, as DNA: TGTGCCAGCAGTCGGTTGACAGGCACTAATGAAAAACTGTTTTTT. Protein product: CASSRLTGTNEKLFF.

The table lists this clone with a count of one. The chain links TRBV28 to TRBJ1-2; TRBD1 agrees at 7 bases. This CDR3 is built from 15 residues. Germline CDR1 reads MDHEN; CDR2 reads SYDVKM. Losses at the gene ends were 1 base for V and 3 bases for J; bases not matched to a gene: 5. CDR3 amino acids: CASSLLTGSHYGYTF. CDR3 DNA sequence: TGTGCCAGCAGTTTATTGACAGGGAGCCACTATGGCTACACCTTC.

This chain connects TRBV6-1 to TRBJ2-7, with 7 bases lining up with TRBD1. J lost 6 bases, V lost 0 bases, and 8 bases had no gene match. The germline CDR1 and CDR2 sequences are MNHNS and SASEGT. The CDR3 is made up of 15 amino acids. The CDR3 nucleotides are TGTGCCAGCAGTGAAGCGAGGGGGCCGGCGGGCGAGCAGTACGTC. Its translation: CASSEARGPAGEQYV.

This clone was counted once. The V call is TRBV3-1 (or the pseudogene TRBV3-2), the J call TRBJ1-1; 7 positions agree with TRBD1. V lost 3 bases, J lost 4 bases, and 8 bases stayed unmatched. CDR3 size: 15 residues. Germline CDR1 and CDR2: LGHDT and YNNKEL (reference sequence). The CDR3: CASSQGDSGGTEAFF. The CDR3 bases are TGTGCCAGCAGCCAGGGGGACAGTGGGGGCACTGAAGCTTTCTTT.

The chain combines TRBV28 with TRBJ1-4; maybe TRBD1 (6 bases). Germline V gives CDR1 MDHEN, CDR2 SYDVKM. This CDR3 is 15 amino acids long. V was shortened by 6 bases and J by 6 bases, with 17 bases between the two germline ends. As DNA, the CDR3 is TGTGCCAGCAGGCATGGGGGGGGGCTGGATGAAAAACTGTTTTTT. Residues: CASRHGGGLDEKLFF. The variable domain in full, completed from reference TRBV28 and TRBJ1-4, reads DVKVTQSSRYLVKRTGEKVFLECVQDMDHENMFWYRQDPGLGLRLIYFSYDVKMKEKGDIPEGYSVSREKKERFSLILESASTNQTSMYLCASRHGGGLDEKLFFGSGTQLSVL.

The chain recombines TRBV5-1 with TRBJ1-1; 7 bases match TRBD1. Unmatched junction bases numbered 8, after V lost 4 bases and J lost 8 bases. The CDR3 spans 13 residues. Germline CDR1 is SGHRS and CDR2 is YFSETQ. DNA of the CDR3: TGCGCCAGCAGCCGTGAGGGGACAGACGAAGCTTTCTTT. Protein sequence: CASSREGTDEAFF. Using reference TRBV5-1 and TRBJ1-1 for the parts outside the CDR3, the full variable domain is KAGVTQTPRYLIKTRGQQVTLSCSPISGHRSVSWYQQTPGQGLQFLFEYFSETQRNKGNFPGRFSGRQFSNSRSEMNVSTLELGDSALYLCASSREGTDEAFFGQGTRLTVV.

The J gene is TRBJ2-7, the V gene TRBV7-8; no clear D gene. Germline V lookup: CDR1 SGHVS, CDR2 FQNEAQ. V lost 2 bases and J 5 bases, leaving 4 bases between the germline ends. The CDR3 has 11 residues. CDR3 sequence: CASSLRDEQYF. The DNA for the CDR3 is TGTGCCAGCAGCTTAAGGGACGAGCAGTACTTC.

DNA of the CDR3: TGTGCCAGCAGCTTAGCCGGGACAGCCGCGTCCTATAGCAATCAGCCCCAGCATTTT. It encodes CASSLAGTAASYSNQPQHF. J is TRBJ1-5 and V is TRBV7-9; 7 positions match TRBD1. V lost 0 bases, J lost 0 bases, and 11 bases stayed unmatched. CDR1 SEHNR and CDR2 FQNEAQ come from the germline V gene (reference sequence). This CDR3 spans 19 amino acids. Full variable domain (missing parts from reference TRBV7-9 and TRBJ1-5): DTGVSQNPRHKITKRGQNVTFRCDPISEHNRLYWYRQTLGQGPEFLTYFQNEAQLEKSRLLSDRFSAERPKGSFSTLEIQRTEQGDSAMYLCASSLAGTAASYSNQPQHFGDGTRLSIL.

The CDR3 spells CASSSIGGAPVLGEQYF. CDR3 nucleotides: TGTGCCAGCAGCTCTATAGGAGGGGCCCCAGTACTTGGCGAGCAGTACTTC. V is TRBV11-2 and J is TRBJ2-7; the D gene is possibly TRBD2 (6 bases). Per germline, CDR1 SGHAT and CDR2 FQNNGV. The CDR3 runs to 17 residues. The V end lost 4 bases, the J end lost 6 bases, and 25 bases lay between the germline ends.

This chain joins TRBV6-1 and TRBJ2-5, with a weak D call TRBD2 (6 bases). The CDR3 spans 14 residues. Germline V gene sequence: CDR1 MNHNS, CDR2 SASEGT. Trimming took 3 bases from V and 4 from J, leaving 12 bases between them. The CDR3 loop reads CASSDGFGGETQYF. CDR3 nucleotides: TGTGCCAGCAGTGATGGGTTCGGGGGAGAGACCCAGTACTTC.

This sequence joins TRBV19 and TRBJ1-2, with unresolved D. The CDR3 contains 15 residues. The V end was cut by 5 bases, the J end by 4 bases, with 17 bases between. Germline V gene sequence: CDR1 LNHDA, CDR2 SQIVND (reference sequence). CDR3 DNA sequence: TGTGCCAGTAGTTCATTGGTGGCTGAAACCTATGGCTACACCTTC. It codes for CASSSLVAETYGYTF.

J is TRBJ1-4 and V is TRBV4-1; D remains ambiguous. This CDR3 has 16 amino acids. V lost 0 bases and J 8 bases, leaving 16 bases between the germline ends. Looked up from germline, CDR1 is MGHRA and CDR2 is YSYEKL. CDR3 sequence reads: CASSQDRAAPREKLFF. CDR3 sequence (DNA): TGCGCCAGCAGCCAAGATAGGGCAGCGCCACGGGAAAAACTGTTTTTT.

V usage is TRBV11-2 and J usage is TRBJ2-7; D is undetermined. The germline gives CDR1 SGHAT, CDR2 FQNNGV. Trimming removed 5 bases at V and 4 bases at J, with 15 bases between. The CDR3 is 14 residues long. CDR3 region: CASSRYPFRYEQYV. As DNA, the CDR3 is TGTGCCAGCAGCCGATATCCCTTCCGGTACGAGCAGTACGTC.

This clone was seen once. This chain uses TRBV28 with TRBJ1-2; D is unresolved. CDR3 size: 14 residues. The germline V gene has CDR1 MDHEN and CDR2 SYDVKM. V lost 3 bases and J lost 4, with 12 bases in between. CDR3 protein: CASSLLQIGYGYTF. The CDR3 DNA reads as TGTGCCAGCAGTTTGTTACAGATCGGCTATGGCTACACCTTC.

This chain joins TRBV25-1 and TRBJ2-4; maybe TRBD2 (5 bases). The CDR3 loop spans 15 amino acids. V dropped 4 bases and J dropped 0 bases, with 10 bases sitting between them. CDR1 and CDR2 (germline): MGHDK, SYGVNS. CDR3 loop: CASSAPGLAKNIQYF. The CDR3 nucleotides read TGTGCCAGCAGTGCCCCGGGATTAGCCAAAAACATTCAGTACTTC. Full variable domain (missing parts from reference TRBV25-1 and TRBJ2-4): EADIYQTPRYLVIGTGKKITLECSQTMGHDKMYWYQQDPGMELHLIHYSYGVNSTEKGDLSSESTVSRIRTEHFPLTLESARPSHTSQYLCASSAPGLAKNIQYFGAGTRLSVL.

The CDR3 loop reads CASSPRPRGGSETQYF. The CDR3 DNA sequence: TGCGCCAGCAGCCCCCGGCCCAGAGGGGGGTCGGAGACCCAGTACTTC. The chain combines TRBV5-1 with TRBJ2-5, with D perhaps matching TRBD1 or TRBD2 (6 bases each). The CDR3 is 16 amino acids. Germline V CDR1 and CDR2: SGHRS, YFSETQ. With 4 bases removed from V and 5 bases from J, the gap between germline ends came to 21 bases.

This rearrangement joins TRBV9 to TRBJ2-1; D may be TRBD2 (6 bases). The V and J ends lost 4 bases and 7 bases respectively, with 15 bases between them. Germline-derived CDR1 and CDR2 are SGDLS and YYNGEE. This CDR3 spans 14 amino acids. The CDR3 DNA follows: TGTGCCAGCAGCTGGGCGGGGCAGGATAATGAGCAGTTCTTC. It translates to CASSWAGQDNEQFF. The variable domain in full, completed from reference TRBV9 and TRBJ2-1, reads DSGVTQTPKHLITATGQRVTLRCSPRSGDLSVYWYQQSLDQGLQFLIQYYNGEERAKGNILERFSAQQFPDLHSELNLSSLELGDSALYFCASSWAGQDNEQFFGPGTRLTVL.

The CDR3 nucleotides read TGTGCCAGCAGCCCCCTCAACAGGGGGCCGACTGGAAACACCATATATTTT. Encoded protein: CASSPLNRGPTGNTIYF. This sequence joins TRBV5-6 and TRBJ1-3; 9 bases line up with TRBD1. CDR1 SGHDT and CDR2 YYEEEE come from the germline V gene. Unmatched junction bases numbered 10, after V lost 4 bases and J lost 2 bases. The CDR3 contains 17 residues.

V and J are TRBV9 and TRBJ2-1; TRBD1 is a possible D gene (5 bases). CDR1 is SGDLS and CDR2 is YYNGEE in the germline V gene. Trimming removed 0 bases at V and 9 bases at J, with 7 bases between. This CDR3 comprises 12 residues. CDR3 protein: CASSVERGEQFF. The CDR3 DNA reads TGTGCCAGCAGCGTAGAAAGGGGTGAGCAGTTCTTC.

This chain connects TRBV2 to TRBJ1-4; tentatively, D is TRBD1 (5 bases). The CDR3 spans 14 residues. Trimming left V 6 bases short and J 5 bases short, with 13 bases between. Per germline, CDR1 SNHLY and CDR2 FYNNEI. In DNA form, the CDR3 reads TGTGCCAGCAGGACGGACGGACAAAATGAAAAACTGTTTTTT. Its protein is CASRTDGQNEKLFF.

The genes are TRBV11-2 and TRBJ1-6, with 8 bases lining up with TRBD1. Germline lookup yields CDR1 SGHAT and CDR2 FQNNGV. V shed 6 bases, J shed 5 bases, and the junction held 6 bases outside the gene matches. The CDR3 has 15 amino acids. In DNA, the CDR3 is TGTGCCAGCAGGTTGACAGGGGTGGATAATTCACCCCTCCACTTT. Amino acids: CASRLTGVDNSPLHF. Combining the CDR3 with reference TRBV11-2 and TRBJ1-6 gives the whole variable domain EAGVAQSPRYKIIEKRQSVAFWCNPISGHATLYWYQQILGQGPKLLIQFQNNGVVDDSQLPKDRFSAERLKGVDSTLKIQPAKLEDSAVYLCASRLTGVDNSPLHFGNGTRLTVT.

V gene TRBV9 combines with J gene TRBJ1-3, with 8 positions matching TRBD1. Per the germline V gene, CDR1 is SGDLS and CDR2 is YYNGEE. The CDR3 length is 15 residues. J was trimmed by 3 bases and V by 3 bases; bases with no gene match: 5. The CDR3 coding sequence is TGTGCCAGCAGCGGGCAGGGGGCGGGTGGAAACACCATATATTTT. It yields the protein CASSGQGAGGNTIYF.

The V and J genes are TRBV27 and TRBJ2-5; D remains unclear. The CDR3 extends over 13 amino acids. V lost 5 bases, J lost 5 bases, and 12 bases lay in between. CDR1 and CDR2 (germline): MNHEY, SMNVEV (reference sequence). The CDR3 region is CASSLTPGETQYF. CDR3 nucleotides: TGTGCCAGCAGTCTGACCCCCGGGGAGACCCAGTACTTC.

This clone has a handful of counts. V usage is TRBV12-3 or TRBV12-4 and J usage is TRBJ1-1, with D uncertain. There are 12 residues in the CDR3. The V end was cut by 5 bases, the J end by 2 bases, with 6 bases between. The CDR3 nucleotides are TGTGCCAGCAGTCAACCAAACACTGAAGCTTTCTTT. As protein: CASSQPNTEAFF.

This chain connects TRBV4-2 to TRBJ2-3; the match to TRBD2 covers 9 bases. Germline V CDR1 and CDR2: LGHNA, YNFKEQ. The CDR3 contains 16 residues. V gave up 3 bases and J gave up 0 bases; unmatched junction bases: 4. The CDR3 loop reads CASSQRLAESTDTQYF. CDR3 coding DNA: TGTGCCAGCAGCCAGAGACTAGCGGAAAGCACAGATACGCAGTATTTT.

Concerning this clone itself: The sample contains more than one DNA sequence encoding this CDR3. This sequence joins TRBV19 and TRBJ1-2; D unclear. The CDR3 loop spans 13 amino acids. The germline V gene has CDR1 LNHDA and CDR2 SQIVND (reference sequence). V was shortened by 3 bases and J by 4 bases, with 9 bases between the two germline ends. CDR3: CASSIEGGYGYTF. The CDR3 DNA follows: TGTGCCAGTAGTATCGAGGGAGGCTATGGCTACACCTTC.